This T cell receptor beta chain emerged from a study of T cells in Graves' hyperthyroidism and ophthalmopathy. The study, taken as a whole, reports: Stable hyperthyroidism and ophthalmopathy were separated using 13 V-J signatures.

Regarding this clonotype: The antigen is unknown.

This CDR3 comprises 15 residues. In germline, CDR1 is SGHTA, CDR2 FQGTGA. The junction had 9 bases not matched to a gene; V was cut back by 5 bases and J by 5 bases. Authors of the study amplified TCR beta CDR3 regions from RNA transcripts. A set of HTBI primers served as the primers for a first-round RT-PCR of the TCR CDR3. TCRdb called the multiplex PCR reads again in MiXCR, with one record for every CDR3 protein. The data show around 100,000 distinct CDR3 sequences, about 50% seen once. Graves' hyperthyroidism was deemed stable absent ophthalmopathy progression within 18 months. Uncontrolled infection, other autoimmune disease, pregnancy or lactation led to exclusion. Diagnoses were established using clinical symptoms, serum thyroxine and TRAb, thyroid ultrasound and orbital computed tomography.

This chain uses TRBV7-3 with TRBJ2-3; 8 nucleotides align to TRBD2. The source material was blood. The source is a man aged 35-49 years with Graves' hyperthyroidism. CDR3 nucleotide sequence: TGTGCCAGCAGCGTTAACGGGGGGGTGGAAGATACGCAGTATTTT. Protein sequence: CASSVNGGVEDTQYF.